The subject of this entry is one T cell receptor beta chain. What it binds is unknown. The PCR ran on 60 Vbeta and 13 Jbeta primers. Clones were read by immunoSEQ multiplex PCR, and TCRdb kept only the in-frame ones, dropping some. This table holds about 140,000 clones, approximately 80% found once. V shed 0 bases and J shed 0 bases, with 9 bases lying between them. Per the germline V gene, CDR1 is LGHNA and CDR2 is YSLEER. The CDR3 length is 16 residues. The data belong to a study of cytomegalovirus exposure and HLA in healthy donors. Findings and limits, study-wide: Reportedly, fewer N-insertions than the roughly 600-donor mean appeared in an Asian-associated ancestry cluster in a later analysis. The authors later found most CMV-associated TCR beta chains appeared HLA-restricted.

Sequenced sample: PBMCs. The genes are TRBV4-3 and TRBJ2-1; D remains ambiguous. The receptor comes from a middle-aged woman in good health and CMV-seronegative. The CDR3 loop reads CASSQDMRYSYNEQFF. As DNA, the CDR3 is TGCGCCAGCAGCCAAGATATGAGATACTCCTACAATGAGCAGTTCTTC.